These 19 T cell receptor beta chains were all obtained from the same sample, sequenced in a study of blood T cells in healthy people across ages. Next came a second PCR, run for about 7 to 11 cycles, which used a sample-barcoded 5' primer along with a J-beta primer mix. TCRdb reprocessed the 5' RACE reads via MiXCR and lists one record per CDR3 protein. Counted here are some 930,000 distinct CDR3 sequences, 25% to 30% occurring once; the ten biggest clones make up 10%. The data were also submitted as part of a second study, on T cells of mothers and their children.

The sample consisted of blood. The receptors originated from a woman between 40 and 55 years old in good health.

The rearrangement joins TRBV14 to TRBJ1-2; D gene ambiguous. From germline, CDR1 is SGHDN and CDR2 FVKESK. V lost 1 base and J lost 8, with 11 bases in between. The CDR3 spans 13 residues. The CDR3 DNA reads TGTGCCAGCAGCCAAGTGGGTCCGGGAGGCTACACCTTC. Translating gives CASSQVGPGGYTF.

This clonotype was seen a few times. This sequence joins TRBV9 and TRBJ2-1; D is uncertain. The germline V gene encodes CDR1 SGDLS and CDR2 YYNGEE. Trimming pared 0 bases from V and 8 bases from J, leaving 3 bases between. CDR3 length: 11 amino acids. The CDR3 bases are TGTGCCAGCAGCGTAGATGATGAGCAGTTCTTC. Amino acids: CASSVDDEQFF.

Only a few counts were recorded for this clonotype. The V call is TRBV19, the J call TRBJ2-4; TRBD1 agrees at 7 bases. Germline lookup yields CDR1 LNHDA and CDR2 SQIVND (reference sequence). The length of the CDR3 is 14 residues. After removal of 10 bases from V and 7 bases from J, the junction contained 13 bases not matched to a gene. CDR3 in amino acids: CATEGAHNGNIQYF. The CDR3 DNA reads TGTGCCACAGAGGGGGCCCATAATGGTAACATTCAGTACTTC.

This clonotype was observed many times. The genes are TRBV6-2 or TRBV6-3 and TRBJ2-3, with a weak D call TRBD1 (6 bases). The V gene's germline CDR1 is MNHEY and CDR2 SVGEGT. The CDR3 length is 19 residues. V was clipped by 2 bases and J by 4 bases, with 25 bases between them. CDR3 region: CASSYRQGISVRSADTQYF. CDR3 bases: TGTGCCAGCAGTTACCGCCAGGGGATATCCGTAAGAAGTGCAGATACGCAGTATTTT.

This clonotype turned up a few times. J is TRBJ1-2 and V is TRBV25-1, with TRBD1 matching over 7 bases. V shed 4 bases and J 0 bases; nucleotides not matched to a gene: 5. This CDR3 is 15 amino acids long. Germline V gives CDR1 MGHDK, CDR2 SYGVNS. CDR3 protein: CASSARGQPNYGYTF. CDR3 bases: TGTGCCAGCAGTGCCCGGGGACAGCCTAACTATGGCTACACCTTC.

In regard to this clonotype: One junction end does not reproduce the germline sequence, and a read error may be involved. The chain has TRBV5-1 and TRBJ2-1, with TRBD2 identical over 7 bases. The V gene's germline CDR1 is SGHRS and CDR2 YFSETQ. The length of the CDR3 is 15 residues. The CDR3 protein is CASNLGAGVWNEQFF. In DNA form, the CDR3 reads TGCGCCAGCAACTTGGGCGCGGGGGTATGGAATGAGCAGTTCTTC.

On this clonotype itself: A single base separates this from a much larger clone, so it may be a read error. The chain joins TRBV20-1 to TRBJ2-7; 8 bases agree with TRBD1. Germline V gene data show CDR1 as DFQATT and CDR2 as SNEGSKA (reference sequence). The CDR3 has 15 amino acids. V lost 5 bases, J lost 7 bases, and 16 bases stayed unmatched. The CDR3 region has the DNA TGCAGTGCTCAGTCGAGGACAGGGTATTACAATGAGCAGTACTTC. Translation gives CSAQSRTGYYNEQYF.

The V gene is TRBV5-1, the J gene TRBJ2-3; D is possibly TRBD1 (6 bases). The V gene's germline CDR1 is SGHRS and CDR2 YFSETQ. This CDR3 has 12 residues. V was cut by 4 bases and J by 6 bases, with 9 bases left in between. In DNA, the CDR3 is TGCGCCAGCAGCCACAGGGCCGATACGCAGTATTTT. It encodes CASSHRADTQYF.

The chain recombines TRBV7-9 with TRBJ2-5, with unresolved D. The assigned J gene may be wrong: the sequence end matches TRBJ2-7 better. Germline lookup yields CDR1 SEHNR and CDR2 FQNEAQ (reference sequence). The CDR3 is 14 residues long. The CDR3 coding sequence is TGTGCCAGCAGCTTAGTAGAAGGGTACCACGAGCAGTACTTC. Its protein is CASSLVEGYHEQYF.

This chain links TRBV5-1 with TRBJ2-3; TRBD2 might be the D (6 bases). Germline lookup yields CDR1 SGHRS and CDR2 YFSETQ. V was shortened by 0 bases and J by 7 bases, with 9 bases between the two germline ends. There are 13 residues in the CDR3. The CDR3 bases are TGCGCCAGCAGCTTGGAGGGACTGAATACGCAGTATTTT. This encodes CASSLEGLNTQYF.

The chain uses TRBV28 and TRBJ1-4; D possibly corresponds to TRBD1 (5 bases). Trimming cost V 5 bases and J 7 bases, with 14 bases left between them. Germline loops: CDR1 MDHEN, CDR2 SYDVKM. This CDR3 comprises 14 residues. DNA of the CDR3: TGTGCCAGCAGTCCCGCGCAGGGTTCTGAAAAACTGTTTTTT. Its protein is CASSPAQGSEKLFF.

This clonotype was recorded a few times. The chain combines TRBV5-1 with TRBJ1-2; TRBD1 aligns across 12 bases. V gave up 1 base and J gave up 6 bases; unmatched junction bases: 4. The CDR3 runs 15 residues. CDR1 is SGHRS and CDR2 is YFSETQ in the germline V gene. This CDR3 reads CASSLKGTGGDGYTF. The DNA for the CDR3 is TGCGCCAGCAGCTTGAAGGGGACAGGGGGCGATGGCTACACCTTC.

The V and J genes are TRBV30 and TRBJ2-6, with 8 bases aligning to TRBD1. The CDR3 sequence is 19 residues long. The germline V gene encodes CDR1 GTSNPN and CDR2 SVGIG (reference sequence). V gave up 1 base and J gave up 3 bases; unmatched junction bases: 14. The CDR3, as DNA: TGTGCCTGGAGTGGCCGGACAGGGAGCGGCTGGGGTGGGGCCAACGTCCTGACTTTC. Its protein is CAWSGRTGSGWGGANVLTF.

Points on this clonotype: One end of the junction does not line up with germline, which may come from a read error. The CDR3 nucleotides read TGTGCCGGCAGTTTATCGGGACAGGGACCCCACGAGCAGTACTTC. This translates into CAGSLSGQGPHEQYF. This chain links TRBV28 with TRBJ2-7; 9 nucleotides agree with TRBD1. The CDR3 runs 15 residues. CDR1 and CDR2 from the germline V gene are MDHEN and SYDVKM. Variable domain in full (rest from reference TRBV28 and TRBJ2-7): DVKVTQSSRYLVKRTGEKVFLECVQDMDHENMFWYRQDPGLGLRLIYFSYDVKMKEKGDIPEGYSVSREKKERFSLILESASTNQTSMYLCAGSLSGQGPHEQYFGPGTRLTVT.

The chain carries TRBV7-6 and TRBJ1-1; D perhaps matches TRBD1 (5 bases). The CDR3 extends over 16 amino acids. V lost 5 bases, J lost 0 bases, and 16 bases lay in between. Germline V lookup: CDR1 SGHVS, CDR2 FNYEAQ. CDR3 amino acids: CASSPRDRFMNTEAFF. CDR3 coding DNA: TGTGCCAGCAGCCCTCGGGACCGTTTTATGAACACTGAAGCTTTCTTT.

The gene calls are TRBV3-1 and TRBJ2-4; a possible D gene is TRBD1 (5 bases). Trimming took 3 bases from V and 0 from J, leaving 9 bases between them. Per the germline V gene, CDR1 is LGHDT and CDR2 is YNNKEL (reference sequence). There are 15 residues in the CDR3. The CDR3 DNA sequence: TGTGCCAGCAGCCAGAACAGGCTAGCCAAAAACATTCAGTACTTC. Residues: CASSQNRLAKNIQYF.

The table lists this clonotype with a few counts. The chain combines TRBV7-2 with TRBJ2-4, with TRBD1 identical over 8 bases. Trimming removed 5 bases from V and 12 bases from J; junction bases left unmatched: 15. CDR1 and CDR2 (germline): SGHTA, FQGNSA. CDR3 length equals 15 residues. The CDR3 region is CASSPWGGTGGTQYF. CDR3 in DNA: TGTGCCAGCAGCCCGTGGGGCGGGACAGGTGGTACTCAGTACTTC. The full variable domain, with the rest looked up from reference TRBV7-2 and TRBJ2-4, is GAGVSQSPSNKVTEKGKDVELRCDPISGHTALYWYRQSLGQGLEFLIYFQGNSAPDKSGLPSDRFSAERTGGSVSTLTIQRTQQEDSAVYLCASSPWGGTGGTQYFGAGTRLSVL.

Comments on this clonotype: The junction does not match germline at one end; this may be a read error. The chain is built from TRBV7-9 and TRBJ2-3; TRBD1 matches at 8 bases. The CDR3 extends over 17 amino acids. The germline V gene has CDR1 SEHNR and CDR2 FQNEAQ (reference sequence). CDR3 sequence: CAGSLVSAGGVANTQYF. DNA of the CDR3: TGTGCCGGCAGCTTAGTATCGGCAGGGGGCGTCGCGAATACGCAGTATTTT. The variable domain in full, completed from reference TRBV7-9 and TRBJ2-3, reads DTGVSQNPRHKITKRGQNVTFRCDPISEHNRLYWYRQTLGQGPEFLTYFQNEAQLEKSRLLSDRFSAERPKGSFSTLEIQRTEQGDSAMYLCAGSLVSAGGVANTQYFGPGTRLTVL.

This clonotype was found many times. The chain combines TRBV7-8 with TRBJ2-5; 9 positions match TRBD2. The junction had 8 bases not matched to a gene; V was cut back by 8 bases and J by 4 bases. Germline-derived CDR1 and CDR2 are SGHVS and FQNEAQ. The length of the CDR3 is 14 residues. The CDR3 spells CASGAGLATETQYF. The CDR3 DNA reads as TGTGCCAGCGGAGCAGGACTAGCGACAGAGACCCAGTACTTC.